What follows is one T cell receptor beta chain and its context. TCRdb keeps only in-frame clones here, not all; method: immunoSEQ multiplex PCR. This table holds 160,000 or so clones, roughly 89% found once. These data come from a study of cytomegalovirus exposure and HLA in healthy donors. Germline lookup yields CDR1 ENHRY and CDR2 SYGVKD. V lost 4 bases to trimming and J lost 0 bases, with 10 bases between them. This CDR3 region has 15 residues. The clonotype was recovered from a woman between 25 and 40 years old in good health and CMV-seronegative. The chain is built from TRBV10-3 and TRBJ1-5, with a tentative D call TRBD1 (5 bases). Sequenced sample: PBMCs. The CDR3 nucleotides read TGTGCCATCAGTGCCACCAGGGATAGCAATCAGCCCCAGCATTTT. It is translated as CAISATRDSNQPQHF.